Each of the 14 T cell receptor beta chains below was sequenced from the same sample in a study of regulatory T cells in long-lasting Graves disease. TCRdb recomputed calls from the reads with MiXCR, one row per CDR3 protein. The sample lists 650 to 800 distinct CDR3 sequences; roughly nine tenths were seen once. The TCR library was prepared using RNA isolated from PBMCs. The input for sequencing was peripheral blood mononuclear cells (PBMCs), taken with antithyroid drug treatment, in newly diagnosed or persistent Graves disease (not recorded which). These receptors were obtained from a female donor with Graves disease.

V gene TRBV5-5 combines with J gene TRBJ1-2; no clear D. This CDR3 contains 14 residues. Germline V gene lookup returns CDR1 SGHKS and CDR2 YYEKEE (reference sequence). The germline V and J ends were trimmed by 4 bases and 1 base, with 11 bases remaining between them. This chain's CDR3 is CASSPAGFNYGYTF. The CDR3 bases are TGTGCCAGCAGCCCCGCGGGATTTAACTATGGCTACACCTTC.

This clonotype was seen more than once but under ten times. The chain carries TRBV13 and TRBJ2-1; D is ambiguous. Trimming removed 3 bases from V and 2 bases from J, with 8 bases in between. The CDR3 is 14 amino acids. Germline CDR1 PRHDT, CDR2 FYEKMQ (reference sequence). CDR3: CASSFRGPYNEQFF. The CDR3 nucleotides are TGTGCCAGCAGCTTCAGAGGCCCCTACAATGAGCAGTTCTTC.

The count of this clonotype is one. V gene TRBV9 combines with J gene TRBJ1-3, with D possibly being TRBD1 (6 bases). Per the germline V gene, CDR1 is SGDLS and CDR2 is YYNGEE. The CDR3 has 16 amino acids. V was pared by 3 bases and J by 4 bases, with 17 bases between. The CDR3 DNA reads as TGTGCCAGCAGCGCCACAGGGAACCCCGCCGGAAACACCATATATTTT. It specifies CASSATGNPAGNTIYF.

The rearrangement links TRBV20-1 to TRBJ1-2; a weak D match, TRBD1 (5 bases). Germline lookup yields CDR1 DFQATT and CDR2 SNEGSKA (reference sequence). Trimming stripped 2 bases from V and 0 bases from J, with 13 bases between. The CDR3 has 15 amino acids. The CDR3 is CSARPGRGPNYGYTF. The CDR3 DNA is TGCAGTGCTAGACCGGGGAGGGGTCCTAACTATGGCTACACCTTC.

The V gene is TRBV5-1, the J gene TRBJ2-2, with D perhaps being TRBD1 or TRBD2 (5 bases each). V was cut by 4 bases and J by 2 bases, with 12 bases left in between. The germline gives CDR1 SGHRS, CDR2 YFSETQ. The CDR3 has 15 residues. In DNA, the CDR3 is TGCGCCAGCAGCGCCGGGACGCCTAACACCGGGGAGCTGTTTTTT. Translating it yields CASSAGTPNTGELFF.

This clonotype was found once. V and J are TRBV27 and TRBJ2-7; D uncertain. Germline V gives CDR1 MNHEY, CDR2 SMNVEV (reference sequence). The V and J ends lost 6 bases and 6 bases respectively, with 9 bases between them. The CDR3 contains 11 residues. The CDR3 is CASSFTREQYF. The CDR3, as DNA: TGTGCCAGCAGCTTCACACGCGAGCAGTACTTC.

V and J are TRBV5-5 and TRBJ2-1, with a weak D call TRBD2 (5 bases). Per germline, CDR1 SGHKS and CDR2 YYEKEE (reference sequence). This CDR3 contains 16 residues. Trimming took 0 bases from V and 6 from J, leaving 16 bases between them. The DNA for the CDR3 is TGTGCCAGCAGCTTGGAAGTGAGGGAGTTCGGCAATGAGCAGTTCTTC. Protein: CASSLEVREFGNEQFF.

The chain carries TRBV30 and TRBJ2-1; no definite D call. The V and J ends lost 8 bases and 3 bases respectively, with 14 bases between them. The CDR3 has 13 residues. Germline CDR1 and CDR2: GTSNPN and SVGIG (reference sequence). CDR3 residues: CALLVGYYNEQFF. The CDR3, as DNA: TGTGCCCTACTCGTAGGTTACTACAATGAGCAGTTCTTC.

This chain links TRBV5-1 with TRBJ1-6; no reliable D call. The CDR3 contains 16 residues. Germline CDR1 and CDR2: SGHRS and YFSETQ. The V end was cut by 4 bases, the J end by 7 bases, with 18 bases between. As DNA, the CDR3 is TGCGCCAGCAGCCTCAGTGGGAGCCTCGGGAATTCACCCCTCCACTTT. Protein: CASSLSGSLGNSPLHF.

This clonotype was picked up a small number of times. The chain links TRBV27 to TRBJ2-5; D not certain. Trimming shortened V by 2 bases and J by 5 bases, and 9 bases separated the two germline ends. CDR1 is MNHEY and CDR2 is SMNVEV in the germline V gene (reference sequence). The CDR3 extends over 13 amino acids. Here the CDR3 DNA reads TGTGCCAGCAGTTTAACACTAATGGAGACCCAGTACTTC. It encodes CASSLTLMETQYF.

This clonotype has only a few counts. The CDR3 DNA reads TGTGCCAGCAGCTCATCGGGGGCAGATACGCAGTATTTT. Protein product: CASSSSGADTQYF. V gene TRBV5-6 combines with J gene TRBJ2-3; the D gene is possibly TRBD2 (6 bases). Trimming removed 3 bases from V and 4 bases from J, with 9 bases in between. The germline CDR1 and CDR2 sequences are SGHDT and YYEEEE. The CDR3 is 13 amino acids.

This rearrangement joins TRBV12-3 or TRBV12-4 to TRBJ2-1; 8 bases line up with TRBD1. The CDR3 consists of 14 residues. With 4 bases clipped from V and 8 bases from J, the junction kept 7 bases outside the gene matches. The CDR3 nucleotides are TGTGCCAGCAGTTCCGGACAGGGAGCCGATGAGCAGTTCTTC. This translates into CASSSGQGADEQFF.

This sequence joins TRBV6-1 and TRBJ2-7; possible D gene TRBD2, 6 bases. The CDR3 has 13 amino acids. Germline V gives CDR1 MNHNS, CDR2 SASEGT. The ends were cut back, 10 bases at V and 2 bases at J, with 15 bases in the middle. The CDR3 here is CAIRRGAPYEQYF. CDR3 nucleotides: TGTGCCATAAGGAGGGGTGCCCCCTACGAGCAGTACTTC.

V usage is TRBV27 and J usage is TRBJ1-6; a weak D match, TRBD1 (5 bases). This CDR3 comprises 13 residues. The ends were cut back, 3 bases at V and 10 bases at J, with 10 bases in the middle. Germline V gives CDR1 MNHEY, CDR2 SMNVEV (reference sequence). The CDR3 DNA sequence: TGTGCCAGCAGTTTGGGGGGAGGGTCACCCCTCCACTTT. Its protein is CASSLGGGSPLHF.